Below are 29 T cell receptor beta chains sequenced from a single sample in a study of blood T cell repertoires in COVID-19. Data came from immunoSEQ multiplex PCR; TCRdb stores just in-frame clones and leaves some out. The data contain about 300,000 clones, around 85% of them seen just once; the ten biggest clones take up roughly 1.6%. Specimen: peripheral blood. These receptors all stem from a human donor with COVID-19, enrolled during active disease. The donor label of this sample is uncertain.

The chain joins TRBV19 to TRBJ1-4; D is perhaps TRBD1 (6 bases). The germline V and J ends were trimmed by 0 bases and 8 bases, with 10 bases remaining between them. This CDR3 region has 14 residues. Germline assignment: CDR1 LNHDA and CDR2 SQIVND (reference sequence). As DNA, the CDR3 is TGTGCCAGTAGTATAGACCGGACAGAAGAAAAACTGTTTTTT. Its translation: CASSIDRTEEKLFF.

V is TRBV30 and J is TRBJ1-1; no clear D. Germline CDR1 is GTSNPN and CDR2 is SVGIG (reference sequence). This CDR3 region has 15 residues. V was pared by 4 bases and J by 3 bases, with 18 bases between. CDR3 region: CAWIRGGGRYTEAFF. As DNA, the CDR3 is TGTGCCTGGATTCGCGGAGGAGGAAGGTACACTGAAGCTTTCTTT.

The chain combines TRBV7-6 with TRBJ2-1, with 8 nucleotides matching TRBD2. J was trimmed by 6 bases and V by 5 bases; bases with no gene match: 9. From germline, CDR1 is SGHVS and CDR2 FNYEAQ. The CDR3 spans 15 residues. CDR3 amino acids: CASSPEAGAVNEQFF. CDR3 nucleotides: TGTGCCAGCAGCCCAGAAGCGGGAGCGGTCAATGAGCAGTTCTTC.

The chain has TRBV28 and TRBJ2-2; 12 bases are a match to TRBD2. This CDR3 is built from 16 residues. The junction had 3 bases not matched to a gene; V was cut back by 3 bases and J by 4 bases. Germline CDR1 reads MDHEN; CDR2 reads SYDVKM. The CDR3 region has the DNA TGTGCCAGCAGTTTTGGACTAGCGGGACTCACCGGGGAGCTGTTTTTT. This codes for CASSFGLAGLTGELFF. Using reference TRBV28 and TRBJ2-2 for the parts outside the CDR3, the full variable domain is DVKVTQSSRYLVKRTGEKVFLECVQDMDHENMFWYRQDPGLGLRLIYFSYDVKMKEKGDIPEGYSVSREKKERFSLILESASTNQTSMYLCASSFGLAGLTGELFFGEGSRLTVL.

This sequence joins TRBV10-3 and TRBJ2-7, with 9 bases aligning to TRBD2. The CDR3 has 14 amino acids. Germline V gives CDR1 ENHRY, CDR2 SYGVKD. V was clipped by 6 bases and J by 0 bases; unmatched bases: 3. As DNA, the CDR3 is TGTGCCATCAGGCGGGAGGGAAGCTCCTACGAGCAGTACTTC. This sequence encodes CAIRREGSSYEQYF.

The chain recombines TRBV10-3 with TRBJ1-4, with TRBD1 as a possible D gene (5 bases). Deletions cut 3 bases from V and 7 bases from J, with 18 bases between. Germline V gene lookup returns CDR1 ENHRY and CDR2 SYGVKD. The CDR3 spans 16 residues. The CDR3 DNA follows: TGTGCCATCAGTGAAGGTTTCGGGGGAGGAGGTGAAAAACTGTTTTTT. This codes for CAISEGFGGGGEKLFF.

This clone was recorded only once. The rearrangement links TRBV9 to TRBJ2-1; perhaps TRBD2 as D (5 bases). Germline V gene lookup returns CDR1 SGDLS and CDR2 YYNGEE. The CDR3 loop spans 14 amino acids. V was trimmed by 0 bases and J by 2 bases, leaving 6 bases between them. The CDR3 bases are TGTGCCAGCAGCGTAGACGGGGCCTACAATGAGCAGTTCTTC. Its translation is CASSVDGAYNEQFF.

The chain joins TRBV5-5 to TRBJ2-3; 7 bases align to TRBD2. J was trimmed by 2 bases and V by 0 bases; bases with no gene match: 9. Germline V CDR1 and CDR2: SGHKS, YYEKEE (reference sequence). CDR3 length: 17 amino acids. Here the CDR3 DNA reads TGTGCCAGCAGCTTGGCAAGACTAGCCATAACCACAGATACGCAGTATTTT. It codes for CASSLARLAITTDTQYF.

The J gene is TRBJ2-3, the V gene TRBV19; TRBD2 is a possible D gene (5 bases). Germline lookup yields CDR1 LNHDA and CDR2 SQIVND (reference sequence). The CDR3 covers 15 residues. Deletions cut 5 bases from V and 2 bases from J, with 14 bases between. CDR3 residues: CASSGEGLFTDTQYF. The CDR3 bases are TGTGCCAGTAGTGGTGAAGGACTTTTCACAGATACGCAGTATTTT.

The chain has TRBV4-2 and TRBJ2-3, with D perhaps matching TRBD2 (7 bases). V lost 9 bases to trimming and J lost 2 bases, with 18 bases between them. Germline CDR1 and CDR2: LGHNA and YNFKEQ. This CDR3 is built from 15 residues. CDR3 nucleotides: TGTGCCAGGAAGGGAGGGACACCGACCACAGATACGCAGTATTTT. Protein product: CARKGGTPTTDTQYF.

This sequence joins TRBV6-5 and TRBJ1-2; D is perhaps TRBD1 (5 bases). V was pared by 7 bases and J by 4 bases, with 7 bases between. Germline V gene data show CDR1 as MNHEY and CDR2 as SVGAGI. CDR3 size: 11 residues. For the CDR3, the DNA is TGTGCCAGCACAAGGGGCTATGGCTACACCTTC. This gives the protein CASTRGYGYTF.

The chain has TRBV4-1 and TRBJ2-6; 12 nucleotides agree with TRBD2. The CDR3 runs to 18 residues. The V gene end was trimmed by 1 base and the J gene end by 3 bases; junction bases not matched to a gene: 4. The germline gives CDR1 MGHRA, CDR2 YSYEKL. The CDR3 is CASSQGLAGVYGANVLTF. CDR3 nucleotide sequence: TGCGCCAGCAGCCAAGGACTAGCGGGAGTATATGGGGCCAACGTCCTGACTTTC.

The CDR3 here is CASSSGTGNTEAFF. CDR3 DNA: TGCGCCAGCAGCTCCGGGACAGGGAACACTGAAGCTTTCTTT. The gene calls are TRBV5-1 and TRBJ1-1; 8 bases map to TRBD1. J lost 1 base, V lost 3 bases, and 2 bases had no gene match. Germline loops: CDR1 SGHRS, CDR2 YFSETQ. CDR3 length equals 14 residues. Full variable domain (rest looked up from reference TRBV5-1 and TRBJ1-1): KAGVTQTPRYLIKTRGQQVTLSCSPISGHRSVSWYQQTPGQGLQFLFEYFSETQRNKGNFPGRFSGRQFSNSRSEMNVSTLELGDSALYLCASSSGTGNTEAFFGQGTRLTVV.

The chain carries TRBV19 and TRBJ2-7; possibly TRBD1 for D (5 bases). This CDR3 spans 15 amino acids. Germline CDR1 reads LNHDA; CDR2 reads SQIVND (reference sequence). Trimming took off 4 bases at V and 0 bases at J, with 13 bases between the two ends. CDR3 nucleotide sequence: TGTGCCAGTAGTAGGTGGGGCTTCAGCTCCTACGAGCAGTACTTC. Its protein is CASSRWGFSSYEQYF.

This sequence joins TRBV5-4 and TRBJ2-2; 14 bases map to TRBD2. V shed 3 bases and J 5 bases; nucleotides not matched to a gene: 6. The CDR3 totals 17 residues. Germline CDR1 is SGHNT and CDR2 is YYREEE (reference sequence). In DNA form, the CDR3 reads TGTGCCAGCAGCTCCGGGACTAGCGGGAGTCGGACCGGGGAGCTGTTTTTT. This codes for CASSSGTSGSRTGELFF. Full variable domain (remainder filled in from reference TRBV5-4 and TRBJ2-2): ETGVTQSPTHLIKTRGQQVTLRCSSQSGHNTVSWYQQALGQGPQFIFQYYREEENGRGNFPPRFSGLQFPNYSSELNVNALELDDSALYLCASSSGTSGSRTGELFFGEGSRLTVL.

The chain has TRBV28 and TRBJ1-2; D might be TRBD1 (5 bases). This CDR3 has 17 residues. Per the germline V gene, CDR1 is MDHEN and CDR2 is SYDVKM. Trimming cost V 6 bases and J 14 bases, with 34 bases left between them. CDR3 DNA: TGTGCCAGCAGCTCCTTCAACGCCCGATTACAACAGGAGAAGGAAACCTTC. This translates into CASSSFNARLQQEKETF.

V and J are TRBV5-1 and TRBJ2-3; 9 positions match TRBD2. CDR1 is SGHRS and CDR2 is YFSETQ in the germline V gene. The CDR3 is 16 amino acids. V was clipped by 4 bases and J by 6 bases; unmatched bases: 12. The CDR3 spells CASSPGLALRPDTQYF. CDR3 sequence (DNA): TGCGCCAGCAGCCCGGGACTAGCCCTTCGACCGGATACGCAGTATTTT.

The chain links TRBV10-3 to TRBJ1-1, with a possible D match to TRBD1 (5 bases). V was cut by 1 base and J by 3 bases, with 12 bases left in between. The CDR3 is 15 amino acids. The V gene's germline CDR1 is ENHRY and CDR2 SYGVKD. The CDR3 is CAISEFPGRDTEAFF. The CDR3 DNA reads as TGTGCCATCAGTGAGTTTCCGGGCAGGGACACTGAAGCTTTCTTT.

This chain connects TRBV7-6 to TRBJ2-7, with 9 nucleotides matching TRBD2. The V gene end was trimmed by 5 bases and the J gene end by 4 bases; junction bases not matched to a gene: 3. The CDR3 length is 13 residues. Germline CDR1 is SGHVS and CDR2 is FNYEAQ. CDR3 in amino acids: CASSALAGYEQYF. The CDR3 bases are TGTGCCAGCAGCGCCCTAGCGGGATACGAGCAGTACTTC. Using reference TRBV7-6 and TRBJ2-7 for the parts outside the CDR3, the full variable domain is GAGVSQSPRYKVTKRGQDVALRCDPISGHVSLYWYRQALGQGPEFLTYFNYEAQQDKSGLPNDRFSAERPEGSISTLTIQRTEQRDSAMYRCASSALAGYEQYFGPGTRLTVT.

This chain links TRBV6-5 with TRBJ1-4, with no clear D. This CDR3 has 14 residues. Trimming took off 6 bases at V and 0 bases at J, with 8 bases between the two ends. The germline CDR1 and CDR2 sequences are MNHEY and SVGAGI. CDR3 region: CASSRFATNEKLFF. CDR3 in DNA: TGTGCCAGCAGCCGGTTTGCAACTAATGAAAAACTGTTTTTT.

V gene TRBV6-1 combines with J gene TRBJ1-6; D is perhaps TRBD1 (5 bases). V was cut by 3 bases and J by 7 bases, with 7 bases left in between. CDR1 MNHNS and CDR2 SASEGT come from the germline V gene. The CDR3 extends over 13 amino acids. Here the CDR3 reads CASSEGLNSPLHF. The CDR3 nucleotides read TGTGCCAGCAGTGAGGGGCTGAATTCACCCCTCCACTTT.

V is TRBV5-1 and J is TRBJ2-3, with TRBD2 matching 10 bases. The CDR3 has 14 residues. J gave up 5 bases and V 2 bases, and 2 bases lay outside the gene matches. In germline, CDR1 is SGHRS, CDR2 YFSETQ. CDR3 loop: CASSLSGREDTQYF. The CDR3 nucleotides are TGCGCCAGCAGCTTAAGCGGGAGGGAAGATACGCAGTATTTT.

This clone was picked up one time. This CDR3 reads CASSFWAGGSTDTQYF. CDR3 DNA sequence: TGTGCCAGCAGCTTTTGGGCGGGAGGGTCCACAGATACGCAGTATTTT. The chain employs TRBV5-8 and TRBJ2-3, with 9 bases that match TRBD2. This CDR3 comprises 16 residues. Per germline, CDR1 SGHTS and CDR2 YDEGEE. V gave up 2 bases and J gave up 2 bases; unmatched junction bases: 6.

V usage is TRBV27 and J usage is TRBJ2-7; possibly TRBD2 for D (6 bases). V gave up 5 bases and J gave up 2 bases, with 16 bases separating them. This CDR3 is built from 15 residues. The germline V gene has CDR1 MNHEY and CDR2 SMNVEV (reference sequence). The CDR3 loop reads CASSPSSGDPYEQYF. The CDR3 DNA reads as TGTGCCAGCAGTCCGTCTTCGGGGGATCCCTACGAGCAGTACTTC.

This clone was detected only once. The rearrangement uses TRBV5-5 and TRBJ2-5; tentatively, D is TRBD2 (5 bases). The V end was cut by 3 bases, the J end by 4 bases, with 16 bases between. The CDR3 runs to 15 residues. Germline values: CDR1 SGHKS, CDR2 YYEKEE (reference sequence). CDR3 DNA: TGTGCCAGCAGCTCCTCCTTTAGCGCGCGAGAGACCCAGTACTTC. Translated: CASSSSFSARETQYF.

This chain uses TRBV2 with TRBJ2-4, with 9 bases aligning to TRBD2. The CDR3 contains 14 residues. V lost 4 bases, J lost 4 bases, and 2 bases stayed unmatched. From germline, CDR1 is SNHLY and CDR2 FYNNEI. Written as DNA, the CDR3 is TGTGCCAGCAGTGTAACTAGCGGGAAAAACATTCAGTACTTC. Translated: CASSVTSGKNIQYF.

The V call is TRBV28, the J call TRBJ1-6, with TRBD1 identical over 11 bases. V shed 3 bases, J shed 10 bases, and the junction held 8 bases outside the gene matches. This CDR3 region has 16 residues. In germline, CDR1 is MDHEN, CDR2 SYDVKM. CDR3 sequence reads: CASSLSGQGARSPLHF. CDR3 coding DNA: TGTGCCAGCAGTTTGTCCGGACAGGGGGCTAGGTCACCCCTCCACTTT.

The chain uses TRBV7-8 and TRBJ2-7; 7 positions match TRBD2. The V segment lost 4 bases and the J segment 3 bases; nucleotides outside the gene matches: 12. This CDR3 comprises 16 residues. The germline gives CDR1 SGHVS, CDR2 FQNEAQ. CDR3 bases: TGTGCCAGCAGCTCCGGACTAGTCCGAGCCAACTACGAGCAGTACTTC. Its translation: CASSSGLVRANYEQYF.

In DNA, the CDR3 is TGTGCCAGCAGTTACGGGTTGACAGCAACTAATGAAAAACTGTTTTTT. Encoded protein: CASSYGLTATNEKLFF. V and J are TRBV6-6 and TRBJ1-4, with a tentative D call TRBD1 (5 bases). V dropped 2 bases and J dropped 0 bases, with 10 bases sitting between them. This CDR3 has 16 residues. Germline CDR1 and CDR2: MNHNY and SVGAGI (reference sequence).